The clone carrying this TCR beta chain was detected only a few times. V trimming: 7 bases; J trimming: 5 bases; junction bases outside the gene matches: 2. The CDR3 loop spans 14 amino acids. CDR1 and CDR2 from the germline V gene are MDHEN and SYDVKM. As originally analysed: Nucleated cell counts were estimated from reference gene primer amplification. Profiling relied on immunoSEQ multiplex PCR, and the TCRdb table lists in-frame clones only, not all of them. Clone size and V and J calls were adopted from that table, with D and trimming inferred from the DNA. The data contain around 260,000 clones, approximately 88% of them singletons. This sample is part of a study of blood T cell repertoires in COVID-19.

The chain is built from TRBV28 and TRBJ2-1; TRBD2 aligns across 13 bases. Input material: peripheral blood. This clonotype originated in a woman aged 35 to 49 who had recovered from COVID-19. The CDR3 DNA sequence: TGTGCCAGCACCGGGACTAGCGGGAACAATGAGCAGTTCTTC. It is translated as CASTGTSGNNEQFF.